This TCR beta chain came from a study of blood T cell repertoires in COVID-19. The assay was immunoSEQ multiplex PCR, and TCRdb's table has in-frame clones only and misses some. In the table there are 170,000 or so clones, about three quarters of which are singletons. CDR3 length: 14 amino acids. Trimming took off 5 bases at V and 3 bases at J, with 13 bases between the two ends. Germline V CDR1 and CDR2: SEHNR, FQNEAQ (reference sequence). The receptor comes from a woman aged 70-85 years with acute or convalescent COVID-19. The rearrangement links TRBV7-9 to TRBJ1-1; D gene uncertain. Source material: peripheral blood. The chain's CDR3 is CASSPGNSDTEAFF. The CDR3 region has the DNA TGTGCCAGCAGCCCCGGGAATTCGGACACTGAAGCTTTCTTT.